Shown below are 28 T cell receptor beta chains from a single sample sequenced in a study of blood T cell repertoires in COVID-19. Libraries were prepared by immunoSEQ multiplex PCR; TCRdb keeps only in-frame clonotypes and omits some of them. In the table there are 250,000 to 400,000 clones, roughly 88% of which are singletons. Sequencing was done on a sample of peripheral blood. These receptors all stem from a woman aged 25 to 39 with COVID-19, enrolled during active disease.

The chain has TRBV5-6 and TRBJ2-7, with D perhaps matching TRBD1 (5 bases). Deletions cut 3 bases from V and 10 bases from J, with 14 bases between. This CDR3 has 12 residues. Germline assignment: CDR1 SGHDT and CDR2 YYEEEE. The CDR3 reads CASSSHRTLQYF. CDR3 DNA sequence: TGTGCCAGCAGCTCACACAGGACACTCCAGTACTTC.

This chain uses TRBV3-1 (or the pseudogene TRBV3-2) with TRBJ1-3; the D is unclear. Trimming took 0 bases from V and 1 from J, leaving 7 bases between them. The CDR3 is made up of 15 amino acids. From germline, CDR1 is LGHDT and CDR2 YNNKEL (reference sequence). The CDR3 reads CASSQESVSGNTIYF. The CDR3 region has the DNA TGTGCCAGCAGCCAAGAATCAGTTTCTGGAAACACCATATATTTT.

The chain uses TRBV6-5 and TRBJ1-2; 9 bases are a match to TRBD1. The CDR3 is made up of 15 amino acids. Germline-derived CDR1 and CDR2 are MNHEY and SVGAGI. J was trimmed by 8 bases and V by 1 base; bases with no gene match: 8. The CDR3 region has the DNA TGTGCCAGCAGTTACTATCCAGACAGGGGGAAAGGCTACACCTTC. The encoded protein is CASSYYPDRGKGYTF.

The chain couples TRBV19 to TRBJ1-4; D call uncertain. The CDR3 spans 14 residues. CDR1 and CDR2 (germline): LNHDA, SQIVND (reference sequence). V was trimmed by 3 bases and J by 8 bases, leaving 13 bases between them. The CDR3 DNA sequence: TGTGCCAGTAGTATCCAGCCGACGAGGGAAAAACTGTTTTTT. The encoded protein is CASSIQPTREKLFF. Full variable domain (missing parts from reference TRBV19 and TRBJ1-4): DGGITQSPKYLFRKEGQNVTLSCEQNLNHDAMYWYRQDPGQGLRLIYYSQIVNDFQKGDIAEGYSVSREKKESFPLTVTSAQKNPTAFYLCASSIQPTREKLFFGSGTQLSVL.

This clone was observed once. The chain has TRBV12-3 or TRBV12-4 and TRBJ1-2, with 10 bases fitting TRBD1. The CDR3 has 13 amino acids. The ends lost 6 bases at V and 8 bases at J; junction bases unmatched: 6. The DNA of the CDR3 is TGTGCCAGCAGCATAGACAGGGGGCACGGCTACACCTTC. Protein product: CASSIDRGHGYTF.

The V gene is TRBV6-5, the J gene TRBJ1-6, with 8 bases identical to TRBD1. The V and J ends lost 3 bases and 8 bases, in that order; junction bases with no gene match: 9. The CDR3 runs to 16 residues. CDR1 MNHEY and CDR2 SVGAGI come from the germline V gene. CDR3 sequence reads: CASSYYGQGGDSPLHF. In DNA form, the CDR3 reads TGTGCCAGCAGTTATTACGGACAGGGTGGGGATTCACCCCTCCACTTT.

The chain carries TRBV7-9 and TRBJ1-3, with D possibly matching TRBD1 (5 bases). Germline-derived CDR1 and CDR2 are SEHNR and FQNEAQ (reference sequence). CDR3 length: 17 amino acids. Deletions cut 4 bases from V and 0 bases from J, with 16 bases between. The CDR3 protein is CASSSNRQISSGNTIYF. In DNA form, the CDR3 reads TGTGCCAGCAGCTCTAACCGACAGATTAGCTCTGGAAACACCATATATTTT.

This clone turned up a few times. This sequence joins TRBV7-9 and TRBJ1-5; maybe TRBD1 (5 bases). V shed 1 base and J shed 3 bases, with 10 bases lying between them. The CDR3 totals 15 residues. Germline CDR1 reads SEHNR; CDR2 reads FQNEAQ (reference sequence). The CDR3 DNA reads TGTGCCAGCAGCTTAGACGGGGGATACAATCAGCCCCAGCATTTT. As protein: CASSLDGGYNQPQHF.

This chain uses TRBV7-8 with TRBJ1-5; D is unclear. The CDR3 covers 14 residues. V lost 4 bases and J lost 1, with 8 bases in between. The germline V gene has CDR1 SGHVS and CDR2 FQNEAQ. CDR3: CASSSRTSNQPQHF. In nucleotides, the CDR3 is TGTGCCAGCAGCTCTAGAACGAGCAATCAGCCCCAGCATTTT.

This clone was picked up a small number of times. The CDR3 sequence: CASRQQGSGANVLTF. CDR3 DNA: TGTGCCAGCAGACAACAGGGCTCTGGGGCCAACGTCCTGACTTTC. The chain recombines TRBV2 with TRBJ2-6, with D maybe TRBD1 (6 bases). There are 15 residues in the CDR3. CDR1 and CDR2 (germline): SNHLY, FYNNEI. Trimming removed 6 bases from V and 0 bases from J, with 9 bases in between.

The chain joins TRBV7-6 to TRBJ1-4; TRBD1 agrees at 11 bases. This CDR3 region has 14 residues. V dropped 3 bases and J dropped 8; count of bases not matched to a gene: 2. Germline V gene sequence: CDR1 SGHVS, CDR2 FNYEAQ. For the CDR3, the DNA is TGTGCCAGCAGCTTCGGGACAGGGGGAGAAAAACTGTTTTTT. Its translation is CASSFGTGGEKLFF.

V and J are TRBV11-2 and TRBJ2-7; tentative D call: TRBD2 (5 bases). This CDR3 has 15 amino acids. The germline gives CDR1 SGHAT, CDR2 FQNNGV. With 1 base removed from V and 3 bases from J, the gap between germline ends came to 13 bases. This chain's CDR3 is CASSLVPGTIYEQYF. In DNA form, the CDR3 reads TGTGCCAGCAGCTTAGTTCCGGGAACAATCTACGAGCAGTACTTC.

The rearrangement links TRBV11-2 to TRBJ1-5; D ambiguous. The germline gives CDR1 SGHAT, CDR2 FQNNGV. Trimming removed 0 bases at V and 4 bases at J, with 7 bases between. CDR3 length: 14 residues. CDR3: CASSLDRWNQPQHF. In DNA form, the CDR3 reads TGTGCCAGCAGCTTAGACAGATGGAATCAGCCCCAGCATTTT.

J is TRBJ2-7 and V is TRBV24-1; 10 bases align to TRBD1. J lost 5 bases, V lost 4 bases, and 10 bases had no gene match. The CDR3 runs to 16 residues. Looked up from germline, CDR1 is KGHDR and CDR2 is SFDVKD. The CDR3 DNA follows: TGTGCCACCAGTGACGCCGGGACAGGGGCTGAGGACGAGCAGTACTTC. Protein product: CATSDAGTGAEDEQYF.

In the case of this clone: The sample contains more than one DNA sequence encoding this CDR3. The chain links TRBV5-5 to TRBJ2-7, with 10 bases lining up with TRBD1. The CDR3 consists of 15 residues. CDR1 SGHKS and CDR2 YYEKEE come from the germline V gene (reference sequence). V trimming: 4 bases; J trimming: 4 bases; junction bases outside the gene matches: 8. The CDR3 region is CASSPTGTGAYEQYF. Here the CDR3 DNA reads TGTGCCAGCAGCCCCACCGGGACAGGGGCGTACGAGCAGTACTTC.

This clone was recorded at least ten times. The chain uses TRBV14 and TRBJ2-5, with D perhaps TRBD2 (5 bases). This CDR3 spans 14 amino acids. Germline CDR1 SGHDN, CDR2 FVKESK. V dropped 0 bases and J dropped 7 bases, with 12 bases sitting between them. The CDR3 nucleotides are TGTGCCAGCAGCCAAGATCAACTAGTAGGGACCCAGTACTTC. Encoded protein: CASSQDQLVGTQYF.

This chain uses TRBV28 with TRBJ1-2, with 9 bases lining up with TRBD1. The CDR3 consists of 12 residues. J lost 5 bases, V lost 10 bases, and 5 bases had no gene match. Germline V gene data show CDR1 as MDHEN and CDR2 as SYDVKM. CDR3 DNA: TGTGCCATCAAGGACAGGGGTTATGGCTACACCTTC. It translates to CAIKDRGYGYTF.

The rearrangement joins TRBV5-1 to TRBJ2-2, with TRBD2 matching 9 bases. V gave up 1 base and J gave up 3 bases; unmatched junction bases: 4. The length of the CDR3 is 16 residues. Germline assignment: CDR1 SGHRS and CDR2 YFSETQ. The CDR3, as DNA: TGCGCCAGCAGCTTGCGCGGGAGGGCCGACACCGGGGAGCTGTTTTTT. It encodes CASSLRGRADTGELFF.

CDR3 nucleotides: TGTGCCAGCAGTGAACCAGGGAAGGGCTACACCTTC. This encodes CASSEPGKGYTF. The rearrangement links TRBV25-1 to TRBJ1-2; weak D call: TRBD1 (5 bases). Germline V gives CDR1 MGHDK, CDR2 SYGVNS. The length of the CDR3 is 12 residues. V gave up 2 bases and J gave up 8 bases, with 9 bases separating them.

This clone turned up a few times. This chain links TRBV12-5 with TRBJ1-1; TRBD1 is a possible D gene (6 bases). V shed 0 bases and J shed 0 bases, with 17 bases lying between them. The length of the CDR3 is 18 residues. Germline V gene data show CDR1 as LGHNT and CDR2 as FRNRAP. CDR3 bases: TGTGCTAGTGGTTTGGTACTGGGACAAGGGGACCTGAACACTGAAGCTTTCTTT. The encoded protein is CASGLVLGQGDLNTEAFF. The entire variable domain, with the rest obtained from reference TRBV12-5 and TRBJ1-1, is as follows: DARVTQTPRHKVTEMGQEVTMRCQPILGHNTVFWYRQTMMQGLELLAYFRNRAPLDDSGMPKDRFSAEMPDATLATLKIQPSEPRDSAVYFCASGLVLGQGDLNTEAFFGQGTRLTVV.

The chain is built from TRBV18 and TRBJ1-1; TRBD1 might be the D (5 bases). V gave up 5 bases and J gave up 1 base, with 14 bases separating them. Germline V gene lookup returns CDR1 KGHSH and CDR2 LQKENI. The CDR3 loop spans 15 amino acids. CDR3 coding DNA: TGTGCCAGCTCATTCGGACACCTCCGGAACACTGAAGCTTTCTTT. Amino acids: CASSFGHLRNTEAFF.

The genes are TRBV20-1 and TRBJ1-2; no firm D call. The CDR3 is 10 residues long. V was pared by 6 bases and J by 8 bases, with 10 bases between. The V gene's germline CDR1 is DFQATT and CDR2 SNEGSKA (reference sequence). CDR3 nucleotides: TGCAGTGCCGGGGAGGGCGGCTACACCTTC. It codes for CSAGEGGYTF.

The gene calls are TRBV10-2 and TRBJ2-1, with TRBD2 identical over 7 bases. The trim removed 4 bases at V and 0 bases at J, leaving 6 bases unmatched. Germline CDR1 reads WSHSY; CDR2 reads SAAADI. The CDR3 has 16 amino acids. The DNA for the CDR3 is TGCGCCAGCAGTGTCACTAGCGAGAGCTCCTACAATGAGCAGTTCTTC. The encoded protein is CASSVTSESSYNEQFF.

The chain couples TRBV28 to TRBJ2-7; D call uncertain. Germline assignment: CDR1 MDHEN and CDR2 SYDVKM. This CDR3 has 11 residues. Trimming removed 6 bases from V and 3 bases from J, with 6 bases in between. The CDR3 protein is CASRTIYEQYF. CDR3 bases: TGTGCCAGCAGAACAATCTACGAGCAGTACTTC. The complete variable domain, with remaining parts taken from reference TRBV28 and TRBJ2-7, reads DVKVTQSSRYLVKRTGEKVFLECVQDMDHENMFWYRQDPGLGLRLIYFSYDVKMKEKGDIPEGYSVSREKKERFSLILESASTNQTSMYLCASRTIYEQYFGPGTRLTVT.

This chain connects TRBV4-1 to TRBJ1-1, with no clear D. The CDR3 consists of 13 residues. Trimming cost V 4 bases and J 1 base, with 7 bases left between them. Germline CDR1 MGHRA, CDR2 YSYEKL. The CDR3 nucleotides are TGCGCCAGCAGCCCGGTGTGGAACACTGAAGCTTTCTTT. This encodes CASSPVWNTEAFF.

The chain couples TRBV20-1 to TRBJ2-1; maybe TRBD2 (5 bases). The CDR3 is 14 amino acids. The V and J ends lost 3 bases and 1 base respectively, with 10 bases between them. From germline, CDR1 is DFQATT and CDR2 SNEGSKA (reference sequence). The CDR3 reads CSASLGDSYNEQFF. CDR3 nucleotides: TGCAGTGCTAGTTTGGGAGATTCCTACAATGAGCAGTTCTTC.

The V gene is TRBV6-1, the J gene TRBJ2-3, with D possibly being TRBD1 (6 bases). V lost 2 bases and J lost 10, with 16 bases in between. The CDR3 length is 14 residues. Germline loops: CDR1 MNHNS, CDR2 SASEGT. CDR3 in amino acids: CASSEMGAASSQYF. Written as DNA, the CDR3 is TGTGCCAGCAGTGAAATGGGGGCGGCCTCGTCGCAGTATTTT.

The gene calls are TRBV27 and TRBJ2-7, with TRBD1 matching over 7 bases. J gave up 5 bases and V 6 bases, and 7 bases lay outside the gene matches. Per germline, CDR1 MNHEY and CDR2 SMNVEV (reference sequence). The CDR3 consists of 13 residues. Here the CDR3 DNA reads TGTGCCAGCAGACCACACAGGGGTGACGAGCAGTACTTC. As protein: CASRPHRGDEQYF.